Each of the 22 T cell receptor beta chains below was sequenced from the same sample in a study of monozygotic twins with cystic fibrosis (dated by TCRdb to 2020 to 2022). Library preparation was by the immunoSEQ multiplex PCR assay. The clones in this table, taken by TCRdb from immuneACCESS, are in-frame only. Not every clone is retained; where verified, under half of the shortfall comes from an unresolved V gene, and the cause of the rest is unknown. Within this sample are about 11,000 clones, with 65% to 90% of them counted one time only. The ten top clones hold approximately 0.54% of the sample. The sequenced sample was blood. Receptors were obtained from a man between 18 and 29 years old with cystic fibrosis.

The V gene is TRBV6-1, the J gene TRBJ2-7; 11 positions agree with TRBD2. Trimming cost V 4 bases and J 4 bases; bases outside gene matches: 6. Per germline, CDR1 MNHNS and CDR2 SASEGT. This CDR3 comprises 15 residues. Here the CDR3 DNA reads TGTGCCAGCAGTGCGGGGCTAGCGGGAGGTTACGAGCAGTACTTC. Translating gives CASSAGLAGGYEQYF.

The chain couples TRBV5-1 to TRBJ1-2, with a tentative D call TRBD1 (6 bases). With 3 bases removed from V and 2 bases from J, the gap between germline ends came to 17 bases. There are 16 residues in the CDR3. The germline gives CDR1 SGHRS, CDR2 YFSETQ. The chain's CDR3 is CASSSSGGSPNYGYTF. CDR3 coding DNA: TGCGCCAGCAGCTCCTCCGGGGGCTCTCCCAACTATGGCTACACCTTC.

This clone was counted a few times. Here the CDR3 reads CASSDELNYEYEQYF. CDR3 in DNA: TGTGCCAGCAGCGATGAGCTTAACTATGAGTACGAGCAGTACTTC. The chain has TRBV7-9 and TRBJ2-7; D ambiguous. There are 15 residues in the CDR3. Germline V CDR1 and CDR2: SEHNR, FQNEAQ (reference sequence). Trimming took 5 bases from V and 4 from J, leaving 18 bases between them.

The chain combines TRBV7-6 with TRBJ1-2; D not certain. This CDR3 contains 14 residues. The V end was cut by 1 base, the J end by 8 bases, with 14 bases between. CDR1 SGHVS and CDR2 FNYEAQ come from the germline V gene. The CDR3: CASSLEVLGYGYTF. The CDR3 DNA follows: TGTGCCAGCAGCTTAGAAGTGCTGGGCTACGGCTACACCTTC.

The V gene is TRBV5-1, the J gene TRBJ1-5; no clear D gene. Germline V CDR1 and CDR2: SGHRS, YFSETQ. Trimming took 1 base from V and 4 from J, leaving 9 bases between them. The CDR3 is 14 residues long. The DNA of the CDR3 is TGCGCCAGCAGCTTGATTGGGGATAATCAGCCCCAGCATTTT. It encodes CASSLIGDNQPQHF. Based on the CDR3 plus reference TRBV5-1 and TRBJ1-5, the full variable domain is KAGVTQTPRYLIKTRGQQVTLSCSPISGHRSVSWYQQTPGQGLQFLFEYFSETQRNKGNFPGRFSGRQFSNSRSEMNVSTLELGDSALYLCASSLIGDNQPQHFGDGTRLSIL.

The chain carries TRBV9 and TRBJ1-1; D is perhaps TRBD1 (5 bases). Deletions cut 2 bases from V and 4 bases from J, with 12 bases between. This CDR3 contains 14 residues. Germline values: CDR1 SGDLS, CDR2 YYNGEE. The CDR3: CASSVGGAVTEAFF. CDR3 nucleotides: TGTGCCAGCAGCGTGGGAGGGGCCGTCACTGAAGCTTTCTTT.

The chain employs TRBV7-6 and TRBJ1-2; 8 bases align to TRBD1. This CDR3 is built from 15 residues. V was pared by 3 bases and J by 4 bases, with 7 bases of the junction left unmatched. Germline lookup yields CDR1 SGHVS and CDR2 FNYEAQ. This chain's CDR3 is CASSLAGGGPYGYTF. CDR3 bases: TGTGCCAGCAGCTTGGCAGGGGGCGGCCCCTATGGCTACACCTTC. The variable domain in full, completed from reference TRBV7-6 and TRBJ1-2, reads GAGVSQSPRYKVTKRGQDVALRCDPISGHVSLYWYRQALGQGPEFLTYFNYEAQQDKSGLPNDRFSAERPEGSISTLTIQRTEQRDSAMYRCASSLAGGGPYGYTFGSGTRLTVV.

The V gene is TRBV6-5, the J gene TRBJ2-7; no clear D. The CDR3 contains 13 residues. V lost 8 bases and J lost 0, with 11 bases in between. Germline CDR1 is MNHEY and CDR2 is SVGAGI. The CDR3 loop reads CASSDSASYEQYF. CDR3 DNA sequence: TGTGCCAGCTCCGACTCTGCCTCCTACGAGCAGTACTTC.

The chain joins TRBV11-2 to TRBJ2-5; 7 positions agree with TRBD2. CDR1 is SGHAT, CDR2 FQNNGV, per germline. Unmatched junction bases numbered 8, after V lost 5 bases and J lost 2 bases. The CDR3 covers 15 residues. The CDR3: CASSLWLAAQETQYF. CDR3 in DNA: TGTGCCAGCAGCCTGTGGCTAGCGGCTCAAGAGACCCAGTACTTC.

Only a few counts were recorded for this clone. J is TRBJ2-1 and V is TRBV5-1, with D possibly TRBD2 on 6 matching bases. The CDR3 is 14 residues long. Trimming left V 9 bases short and J 6 bases short, with 19 bases between. From germline, CDR1 is SGHRS and CDR2 YFSETQ. The CDR3 DNA reads TGCGCCACCAAACTGGGGGGAAATAGCAATGAGCAGTTCTTC. As protein: CATKLGGNSNEQFF.

The V and J genes are TRBV5-1 and TRBJ2-3; D is undetermined. Trimming left V 5 bases short and J 6 bases short, with 10 bases between. Per germline, CDR1 SGHRS and CDR2 YFSETQ. The CDR3 is made up of 12 amino acids. CDR3 loop: CASSSNADTQYF. DNA of the CDR3: TGCGCCAGCAGTTCCAACGCGGATACGCAGTATTTT.

CDR3 nucleotides: TGTGCCAGCAGTTATGGGGTGGCCGGGGAGCTGTTTTTT. Its protein is CASSYGVAGELFF. V usage is TRBV6-5 and J usage is TRBJ2-2; D unresolved. This CDR3 comprises 13 residues. The germline V gene encodes CDR1 MNHEY and CDR2 SVGAGI. V lost 3 bases, J lost 6 bases, and 8 bases lay in between.

The chain couples TRBV11-2 to TRBJ1-1, with D possibly matching TRBD1 (5 bases). Germline CDR1 and CDR2: SGHAT and FQNNGV. The CDR3 covers 18 residues. V was pared by 5 bases and J by 0 bases, with 22 bases between. CDR3 in amino acids: CASSPVAWDGGVNTEAFF. CDR3 DNA: TGTGCCAGCAGCCCAGTAGCGTGGGATGGGGGGGTGAACACTGAAGCTTTCTTT.

Here the CDR3 reads CASSPNGGAGYEQYF. For the CDR3, the DNA is TGTGCCAGCAGCCCCAACGGGGGGGCTGGCTACGAGCAGTACTTC. V is TRBV7-3 and J is TRBJ2-7; 8 bases are shared with TRBD2. Germline CDR1 reads SGHTA; CDR2 reads FQGTGA. Unmatched junction bases numbered 9, after V lost 5 bases and J lost 3 bases. The CDR3 has 15 residues.

This clone was counted only a few times. This chain uses TRBV25-1 with TRBJ2-2; D not resolved. The V and J ends lost 10 bases and 5 bases respectively, with 17 bases between them. This CDR3 has 14 residues. CDR1 MGHDK and CDR2 SYGVNS come from the germline V gene. The chain's CDR3 is CATMSLRRTGELFF. The CDR3 DNA follows: TGTGCCACTATGTCCCTACGTCGGACCGGGGAGCTGTTTTTT.

The J gene is TRBJ2-7, the V gene TRBV11-2; D unresolved. There are 12 residues in the CDR3. Germline lookup yields CDR1 SGHAT and CDR2 FQNNGV. The ends were cut back, 4 bases at V and 2 bases at J, with 6 bases in the middle. The CDR3 sequence: CASSSPPYEQYF. The DNA of the CDR3 is TGTGCCAGCAGCTCACCCCCCTACGAGCAGTACTTC.

This sequence joins TRBV7-9 and TRBJ1-2; D possibly corresponds to TRBD1 (5 bases). The V gene's germline CDR1 is SEHNR and CDR2 FQNEAQ (reference sequence). This CDR3 is built from 15 residues. Trimming took off 2 bases at V and 4 bases at J, with 14 bases between the two ends. This chain's CDR3 is CASSLPGRTSYGYTF. The CDR3 DNA sequence: TGTGCCAGCAGCTTACCGGGACGGACCTCCTATGGCTACACCTTC.

The chain couples TRBV4-1 to TRBJ2-5; possibly TRBD1 for D (6 bases). The CDR3 contains 15 residues. Germline values: CDR1 MGHRA, CDR2 YSYEKL. The V end was cut by 4 bases, the J end by 4 bases, with 16 bases between. CDR3 region: CASSRQASWGETQYF. The CDR3 DNA sequence: TGCGCCAGCAGCCGACAGGCCTCATGGGGAGAGACCCAGTACTTC.

The chain is built from TRBV29-1 and TRBJ1-2; no clear D gene. The germline V gene encodes CDR1 SQVTM and CDR2 ANQGSEA. V was trimmed by 6 bases and J by 7 bases, leaving 21 bases between them. This CDR3 has 14 residues. The CDR3 loop is CSVDYPGPVSGYTF. CDR3 bases: TGCAGCGTCGACTATCCGGGCCCAGTTTCTGGCTACACCTTC.

The chain uses TRBV5-1 and TRBJ2-2, with D perhaps matching TRBD1 (5 bases). CDR1 and CDR2 (germline): SGHRS, YFSETQ. The CDR3 covers 15 residues. V lost 1 base to trimming and J lost 4 bases, with 11 bases between them. The CDR3 loop reads CASSLRTQTTGELFF. The CDR3 nucleotides are TGCGCCAGCAGCTTGCGGACACAAACCACCGGGGAGCTGTTTTTT.

The V gene is TRBV6-5, the J gene TRBJ1-4; D uncertain. The germline V gene has CDR1 MNHEY and CDR2 SVGAGI. V gave up 2 bases and J gave up 8 bases, with 15 bases separating them. CDR3 length: 15 amino acids. CDR3 coding DNA: TGTGCCAGCAGTTACATCCGGGGTCAGGAGGAAAAACTGTTTTTT. It yields the protein CASSYIRGQEEKLFF.

The chain links TRBV9 to TRBJ2-6; D not certain. Germline CDR1 SGDLS, CDR2 YYNGEE. The CDR3 contains 16 residues. Between the trimmed V and J ends, which lost 0 bases and 0 bases, there was a span of 7 bases. CDR3 amino acids: CASSVGQLSGANVLTF. The CDR3 coding sequence is TGTGCCAGCAGCGTAGGGCAGCTCTCTGGGGCCAACGTCCTGACTTTC.